This TCR beta chain was observed in a study of spatial heterogeneity in lung cancer. Overall study findings and caveats: Ubiquitous and regional nonsynonymous mutations were each tracked by the matching count of ubiquitous or regional expanded TCRs. It was found that expanded intratumoral alpha and beta TCR counts tracked tumor mutation counts.

The CDR3 has 16 residues. The ends lost 2 bases at V and 0 bases at J; junction bases unmatched: 4. Per the germline V gene, CDR1 is KGHSH and CDR2 is LQKENI. Time point noted: sample taken at primary tumor resection. Sequencing covered unsorted whole RNA taken from tumor, nontumor lung or frozen PBMC. At least ten counts were recorded for this clonotype. What it binds is not known. One entry per CDR3 protein, called by TCRdb with MiXCR from the 5' RACE reads. This table has 5,000 to 6,000 distinct CDR3 sequences, approximately 6.6% appearing once. The V gene is TRBV18, the J gene TRBJ2-1; 7 nucleotides agree with TRBD1. The TCR sequence derives from a male donor with early-stage non-small cell lung cancer. The sequencing here drew on lung tumor tissue, taken at surgery. The CDR3 coding sequence is TGTGCCAGCTCACCAAGGGACAGAAGCTCCTACAATGAGCAGTTCTTC. It encodes CASSPRDRSSYNEQFF.